This is a list of T cell receptor beta chains from one sample in a study of memory CD4+ T cells and cytomegalovirus serostatus. The repertoire was sequenced with immunoSEQ multiplex PCR; TCRdb's copy has only in-frame clones and lacks some. The sample shows around 88,000 clones, 75% to 90% of them seen only once. Source material: memory CD4+ T cells from blood. These receptors originate from an adult in good health and CMV-seropositive. Each CDR3 is given with its conserved first and last residue. A D gene is named only where the DNA matches it firmly. Size is stated for part of the rows, as once, few or many counts, or as a class when the clone is expanded.

D,V,J,size,CDR3,DNA
-,TRBV5-4,TRBJ2-5,-,CASSSPSRLETQYF,TGTGCCAGCAGCTCACCCTCCCGTTTGGAGACCCAGTACTTC
-,TRBV6-5,TRBJ2-1,-,CATRLGLLNEQFF,TGTGCCACCAGACTAGGATTACTCAATGAGCAGTTCTTC
TRBD2,TRBV25-1,TRBJ2-7,once,CASSEAFIGTRSYEQYF,TGTGCCAGCAGTGAAGCGTTCATCGGGACTAGGTCCTACGAGCAGTACTTC
TRBD1,TRBV7-9,TRBJ1-1,-,CATRGGRTGTKWGTEAFF,TGTGCCACCCGAGGCGGGAGGACAGGGACGAAGTGGGGCACTGAAGCTTTCTTT
TRBD1,TRBV7-9,TRBJ1-1,few,CASSFGTGGEAFF,TGTGCCAGCAGTTTCGGGACAGGGGGTGAAGCTTTCTTT
-,TRBV27,TRBJ1-5,-,CASSLERGPQHF,TGTGCCAGCAGTTTAGAACGGGGGCCCCAGCATTTT
-,TRBV5-1,TRBJ1-1,-,CASSSTGPPAGAEAFF,TGCGCCAGCAGTTCCACGGGTCCCCCGGCCGGCGCTGAAGCTTTCTTT
-,TRBV11-3,TRBJ2-7,-,CASSLGADYEQYF,TGTGCCAGCAGCTTAGGGGCCGACTACGAGCAGTACTTC
-,TRBV6-5,TRBJ2-3,-,CASSYSGRGGTDTQYF,TGTGCCAGCAGTTACTCGGGGCGGGGCGGGACAGATACGCAGTATTTT
TRBD1,TRBV28,TRBJ1-1,-,CASIPRDRVGEAFF,TGTGCCAGTATTCCCCGGGACAGGGTTGGTGAAGCTTTCTTT
-,TRBV28,TRBJ1-1,-,CASSLPNTEAFF,TGTGCCAGCAGTTTGCCAAACACTGAAGCTTTCTTT
-,TRBV6-4,TRBJ2-3,once,CASSEQGGDTQYF,TGTGCCAGCAGTGAACAGGGAGGGGATACGCAGTATTTT
TRBD2,TRBV28,TRBJ2-1,few,CASSLSSSGRNEQFF,TGTGCCAGCAGTTTATCCTCTAGCGGGCGTAATGAGCAGTTCTTC
-,TRBV5-1,TRBJ2-6,-,CASSLAGRSGANVLTF,TGCGCCAGCAGCTTGGCCGGACGCTCTGGGGCCAACGTCCTGACTTTC
-,TRBV7-2,TRBJ2-5,-,CASSLARAETQYF,TGTGCCAGCAGCTTAGCCAGGGCAGAGACCCAGTACTTC
TRBD1,TRBV27,TRBJ2-1,-,CASSLSLRVQGAGEQFF,TGTGCCAGCAGTTTATCACTGCGGGTGCAGGGGGCCGGTGAGCAGTTCTTC
TRBD2,TRBV6-5,TRBJ2-7,-,CASRTGLAGAYEQYF,TGTGCCAGCAGGACAGGACTAGCGGGAGCCTACGAGCAGTACTTC
TRBD2,TRBV2,TRBJ2-2,-,CASSTSGSVGGELFF,TGTGCCAGCAGTACGAGCGGGAGTGTCGGCGGGGAGCTGTTTTTT
TRBD1,TRBV9,TRBJ1-5,-,CASSVGDRVQQPQHF,TGTGCCAGCAGCGTCGGAGACAGGGTTCAGCAGCCCCAGCATTTT
-,TRBV28,TRBJ2-5,-,CASSLAGTETQYF,TGTGCCAGCAGTTTGGCAGGGACGGAGACCCAGTACTTC
TRBD1,TRBV18,TRBJ1-3,-,CASSPTGTAASGNTIYF,TGTGCCAGCTCACCAACCGGGACAGCGGCCTCTGGAAACACCATATATTTT
-,TRBV10-3,TRBJ1-2,few,CAISGELANYGYTF,TGTGCCATCAGTGGGGAATTGGCTAACTATGGCTACACCTTC
-,TRBV5-4,TRBJ2-3,-,CASSLVLRASTDTQYF,TGTGCCAGCAGCTTGGTGTTGCGGGCCAGCACAGATACGCAGTATTTT
-,TRBV6-1,TRBJ2-7,-,CASSEGQRSQYF,TGTGCCAGCAGTGAAGGCCAGCGGTCACAGTACTTC
-,TRBV7-8,TRBJ1-4,-,CASSLMGGDNEKLFF,TGTGCCAGCAGCTTAATGGGGGGGGATAATGAAAAACTGTTTTTT
-,TRBV27,TRBJ1-3,few,CASSSEETDRGNTIYF,TGTGCCAGCAGTTCCGAGGAGACAGATCGGGGAAACACCATATATTTT
-,TRBV28,TRBJ2-3,-,CASSQGGLRDTQYF,TGTGCCAGCAGTCAAGGGGGACTTAGGGATACGCAGTATTTT
TRBD1,TRBV7-3,TRBJ1-1,once,CASSVGTGGEAFF,TGTGCCAGCAGCGTAGGGACAGGGGGTGAAGCTTTCTTT
-,TRBV4-2,TRBJ2-1,-,CASSQLTGAPGEQFF,TGTGCCAGCAGCCAACTGACGGGAGCTCCGGGTGAGCAGTTCTTC
-,TRBV11-3,TRBJ2-5,-,CASSLVGREETQYF,TGTGCCAGCAGCTTAGTGGGCAGAGAGGAGACCCAGTACTTC
TRBD1,TRBV5-1,TRBJ1-1,few,CASSLYGTGGTEAFF,TGCGCCAGCAGCTTGTACGGGACAGGGGGCACTGAAGCTTTCTTT